The sequence of this T cell receptor beta chain was determined in a study of T-cell memory formation after mild COVID-19. Trimming removed 6 bases from V and 5 bases from J; junction bases left unmatched: 16. This CDR3 region has 18 residues. Germline loops: CDR1 MNHEY, CDR2 SMNVEV (reference sequence). TCRdb called the 5' RACE reads again in MiXCR, with one record for every CDR3 protein. The table records about 240,000 distinct CDR3 sequences, roughly 10% of them present only once. This TCR derives from a man in his late teens or twenties who had mild COVID-19 (a few samples of this study predate the infection). Cell type and time point are not known. Material for sequencing was PBMCs or a T cell subset sorted from them (not recorded which). This chain links TRBV27 with TRBJ2-2, with 9 bases aligning to TRBD1. The CDR3 DNA sequence: TGTGCCAGCAGCCCAAACGTCGTCCGGGACAGGGAGACCGGGGAGCTGTTTTTT. Protein product: CASSPNVVRDRETGELFF.